This T cell receptor beta chain originates from a study of regulatory T cells in long-lasting Graves disease. This clonotype was recorded many times. The time point: newly diagnosed GD, antithyroid drugs for less than 3 months. From RNA extracted from PBMCs, the TCR library was made. The CDR3 runs to 13 residues. Trimming took off 0 bases at V and 4 bases at J, with 6 bases between the two ends. Germline-derived CDR1 and CDR2 are KGHSH and LQKENI. Arm-PCR of CDR3 regions with iRepertoire HTBI primers generated TCR beta libraries. Each CDR3 protein is one row after TCRdb ran MiXCR on the multiplex PCR reads. Of around 250,000 distinct CDR3 sequences listed, over 20% are singletons.

The TCR comes from a female donor with Graves disease. Sample: peripheral blood mononuclear cells (PBMCs), taken at new diagnosis, from a patient treated with antithyroid drugs. The chain combines TRBV18 with TRBJ2-5, with a possible D match to TRBD1 (5 bases). The CDR3 DNA reads as TGTGCCAGCTCACCACCAGGGGCAGAGACCCAGTACTTC. Its protein product is CASSPPGAETQYF.